The 2 T cell receptor beta chains in this list originate from one sample, sequenced in a study of response to subunit inactivated influenza vaccine. Each CDR3 protein gets one entry after TCRdb re-called the RT-PCR reads with MiXCR. The data show hundreds of thousands of distinct CDR3 sequences, with about 10% seen just once and 10% held by the top ten. The source was PBMCs from blood, collected on the day of vaccination. All receptors come from a man between 45 and 60 years old who received an inactivated influenza vaccine.

The chain uses TRBV7-2 and TRBJ2-5; D is unclear. The CDR3 runs to 10 residues. Germline CDR1 is SGHTA and CDR2 is FQGNSA. DNA for the CDR3: TGTGGCATTCTAGGGGAGACCCAGTACTTC. As protein: CGILGETQYF.

This clonotype showed up just a few times. This chain uses TRBV19 with TRBJ2-2; weak D call: TRBD2 (6 bases). The CDR3 runs to 19 residues. Germline loops: CDR1 LNHDA, CDR2 SQIVND (reference sequence). Between the trimmed V and J ends, which lost 0 bases and 1 base, there was a span of 18 bases. The CDR3 DNA is TGTGCCAGTAGTATAGATATCGACTCTCCAGCGGGGAACACCGGGGAGCTGTTTTTT. Translated, it gives CASSIDIDSPAGNTGELFF.